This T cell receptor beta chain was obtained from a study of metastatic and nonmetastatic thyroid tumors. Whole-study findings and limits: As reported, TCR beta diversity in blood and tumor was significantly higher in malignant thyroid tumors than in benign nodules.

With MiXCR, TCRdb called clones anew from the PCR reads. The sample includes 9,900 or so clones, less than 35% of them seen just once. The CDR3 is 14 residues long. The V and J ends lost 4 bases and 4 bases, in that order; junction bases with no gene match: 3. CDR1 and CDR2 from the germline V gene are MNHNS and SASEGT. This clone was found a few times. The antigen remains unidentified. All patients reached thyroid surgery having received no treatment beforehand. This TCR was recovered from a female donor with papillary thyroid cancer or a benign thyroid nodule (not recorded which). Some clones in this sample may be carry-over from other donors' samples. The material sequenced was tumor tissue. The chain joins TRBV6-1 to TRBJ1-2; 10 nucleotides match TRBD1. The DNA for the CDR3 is TGTGCCAGCAGTGGCCGACAGGGGGCCTATGGCTACACCTTC. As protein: CASSGRQGAYGYTF.